These 10 T cell receptor beta chains share one sample of origin, sequenced in a study of blood T cell repertoires in COVID-19 (dated by TCRdb to 2020 to 2022). The library relied on the immunoSEQ multiplex PCR assay. As stored in TCRdb, this immuneACCESS dataset retains in-frame rearrangements with V and J assigned. A fraction of the clones does not appear; measured against another copy, unresolved V genes explain less than half of the discrepancy, and the remainder lacks a known reason. This sample gives 150,000 to 200,000 clones in total; roughly 86% of them show up just once. Roughly 3.3% of the sample comes from the top ten. The material sequenced was peripheral blood. The receptors stem from a man in his 70s with acute or convalescent COVID-19.

The chain employs TRBV6-5 and TRBJ1-5; D remains unclear. CDR1 and CDR2 (germline): MNHEY, SVGAGI. Trimming removed 5 bases at V and 6 bases at J, with 14 bases between. The length of the CDR3 is 14 residues. CDR3 sequence reads: CASSPVQSGQPQHF. CDR3 DNA sequence: TGTGCCAGCAGTCCCGTCCAGAGCGGTCAGCCCCAGCATTTT.

The chain combines TRBV5-8 with TRBJ1-4, with TRBD1 as a possible D gene (5 bases). V shed 0 bases and J shed 5 bases, with 5 bases lying between them. The CDR3 extends over 13 amino acids. Germline V gene data show CDR1 as SGHTS and CDR2 as YDEGEE. CDR3 in DNA: TGTGCCAGCAGCTTGGCAGGGAATGAAAAACTGTTTTTT. Encoded protein: CASSLAGNEKLFF.

The rearrangement joins TRBV28 to TRBJ2-7, with TRBD1 matching 9 bases. This CDR3 has 15 amino acids. Germline CDR1 reads MDHEN; CDR2 reads SYDVKM. The V gene end was trimmed by 6 bases and the J gene end by 0 bases; junction bases not matched to a gene: 6. The chain's CDR3 is CASSSGTGSSYEQYF. The CDR3 DNA sequence: TGTGCCAGCAGCTCCGGGACAGGGAGCTCCTACGAGCAGTACTTC.

The chain employs TRBV5-1 and TRBJ2-7, with 8 bases lining up with TRBD1. The CDR3 has 13 residues. The trim removed 0 bases at V and 5 bases at J, leaving 1 base unmatched. CDR1 is SGHRS, CDR2 YFSETQ, per germline. For the CDR3, the DNA is TGCGCCAGCAGCTTGGGGGACAGGCACGAGCAGTACTTC. This gives the protein CASSLGDRHEQYF. The full variable domain, its missing parts supplied by reference TRBV5-1 and TRBJ2-7, is KAGVTQTPRYLIKTRGQQVTLSCSPISGHRSVSWYQQTPGQGLQFLFEYFSETQRNKGNFPGRFSGRQFSNSRSEMNVSTLELGDSALYLCASSLGDRHEQYFGPGTRLTVT.

V usage is TRBV18 and J usage is TRBJ1-4; 7 nucleotides match TRBD1. The CDR3 contains 14 residues. Germline loops: CDR1 KGHSH, CDR2 LQKENI. Losses at the gene ends were 2 bases for V and 8 bases for J; bases not matched to a gene: 5. CDR3 residues: CASSPETGPEKLFF. The CDR3 DNA reads as TGTGCCAGCTCACCAGAGACAGGGCCCGAAAAACTGTTTTTT.

J is TRBJ1-4 and V is TRBV4-3, with D possibly TRBD1 on 5 matching bases. This CDR3 comprises 18 residues. V was cut by 0 bases and J by 4 bases, with 18 bases left in between. In germline, CDR1 is LGHNA, CDR2 YSLEER. The CDR3 bases are TGCGCCAGCAGCCAAGATCTGGGGGGACTGCAGGGTAATGAAAAACTGTTTTTT. Translated: CASSQDLGGLQGNEKLFF.

V gene TRBV19 combines with J gene TRBJ1-1; TRBD1 aligns across 7 bases. CDR3 length equals 14 residues. Germline V gene data show CDR1 as LNHDA and CDR2 as SQIVND (reference sequence). Trimming took 5 bases from V and 3 from J; bases not matched to a gene: 6. CDR3 amino acids: CASSPRTGHTEAFF. The CDR3 DNA reads as TGTGCCAGTAGTCCCCGGACAGGTCACACTGAAGCTTTCTTT.

This clone was observed once. The gene calls are TRBV12-2 and TRBJ2-2; no DNA check was done on the table's D call, TRBD1. TRBV12-2 is an annotated pseudogene. CDR3 length equals 15 residues. CDR3 loop: CASRLDGQGGGELFF. In DNA, the CDR3 is TGTGCAAGTCGCTTAGATGGACAGGGCGGCGGGGAGCTGTTTTTT.

V gene TRBV5-1 combines with J gene TRBJ1-2; 10 bases align to TRBD1. This CDR3 contains 15 residues. Germline assignment: CDR1 SGHRS and CDR2 YFSETQ. J was trimmed by 7 bases and V by 3 bases; bases with no gene match: 9. The CDR3 reads CASSSPDRGRGGYTF. The CDR3 bases are TGCGCCAGCAGCTCGCCCGACAGGGGGCGAGGTGGCTACACCTTC.

This clone turned up a few times. The chain joins TRBV28 to TRBJ2-5, with 7 nucleotides matching TRBD2. The V and J ends lost 7 bases and 7 bases, in that order; junction bases with no gene match: 15. This CDR3 is built from 15 residues. From germline, CDR1 is MDHEN and CDR2 SYDVKM. CDR3: CASMVGGRAHGTQYF. The CDR3 DNA follows: TGTGCCAGCATGGTCGGGGGGAGGGCTCACGGGACCCAGTACTTC.